This TCR beta chain was observed in a study of blood T cells in healthy people across ages (dated by TCRdb to the mid-2010s). Context from the whole study: In model experiments, roughly one uniquely barcoded TCR beta cDNA molecule per two T cells was captured by template switching. Using deep sequencing normalized with unique cDNA molecular identifiers, the study measured how TCR beta repertoire diversity changes with age. The donors were divided into four age groups: young (average around 17 years), middle-aged (roughly 40), aged (approximately 59) and long-lived (approximately 74). Donors of different ages were randomly distributed across sequencing lanes to avoid experimental bias. The study analyzed two additional independent replicas of 1 million unique cDNA reads from the same blood draw for two donors, one aged 18 to 30 and one aged 80 or older.

Library method: 5' RACE. Sequencing was performed on an Illumina HiSeq 2500. A second PCR of about 6 to 12 cycles was performed with a sample-barcoded 5' primer and a J-beta primer mix. Each TCR beta cDNA molecule received a unique molecular identifier from a template-switch 5' adaptor carrying 12 random nucleotides. Each sample yielded at least 2.5 million CDR3-containing paired-end reads. First-strand cDNA was synthesized from all RNA with the Mint cDNA synthesis kit, primed by a TRBC-specific oligonucleotide. Following uracil-DNA glycosylase treatment, all cDNA underwent a first 18-cycle PCR with the universal primers M1SS and BC2_uni_R. Regarding the original processing steps: For normalization, 1 million high-quality reads, each with a distinct molecular identifier, were randomly selected from each sample. Instead of being binned into consensus sequences, reads with shared molecular identifiers were discarded. CDR3 identification, clonotype clustering and error correction used MiTCR with a Q25 quality threshold and the strictest error-elimination algorithm. A nonparametric unseen species model with Euler transformation was used to estimate lower-bound total TCR beta diversity. TCRdb reanalyzed the raw reads on its own, using fastp at Q25 for trimming and MiXCR for clone calling, and kept in-frame beta chains. CDR3 protein sequences are deduplicated, and each keeps its most common genes and DNA. The authors' filters were not applied to this entry. Recorded for this sample are fewer than 1.5 million distinct CDR3 sequences; about 40% of them occurred a single time. The ten biggest clones cover roughly 7.9% of the sample.

The donors were some 36 Caucasian individuals from Russia, aged 6 to 90 years, who were systemically healthy. About 9.1 milliliters of peripheral blood were collected from each donor into EDTA-treated Vacutainer tubes. Ficoll-Paque density-gradient centrifugation was used to isolate PBMCs, with at least 6 million per sample. Trizol reagent was used to extract total RNA from PBMCs, with at least 5.5 micrograms per sample. The percentages of naive CD45RAhigh/CD27high T cells were determined by flow cytometry on a PBMC aliquot from every donor. Results the study describes overall, beyond this receptor: Total diversity estimates from one million sequenced T cells were considered lower bounds and underestimates. Bulk unsorted PBMC profiling prevented conclusive comparison of naive and antigen-experienced compartments. As age increased, observed TCR beta diversity per million T cells dropped in a roughly linear way, and a significant reduction was already evident by age approximately 40. The long-lived group showed more naive CD4+ T cells, fewer expanded clones and increased TCR diversity than the aged group, suggesting age selection. Donor CMV infection status was unknown, potentially confounding age-related changes in expanded clonotypes. A strong correlation was found between observed TCR beta diversity and the percentage of naive T cells measured by flow cytometry.

Including cysteine and phenylalanine, the CDR3 has 12 amino acids. The sequence is cut down to CDR3 DNA, 36 bases in frame from base 1. A distance of 10 bases separates the germline ends of V and J, which lose 2 bases and 9 bases respectively. Looking up the germline V gene yields CDR1 MNHNS and CDR2 SASEGT. This clonotype was seen only once. Its cognate antigen has yet to be identified. Per-base qualities were not stored, and no clone one base away is much larger. Recombination joined TRBV6-1 with TRBJ1-1; no D segment can be confidently identified. This receptor was taken from a woman under 30 in good health. Source material: blood. The sequence in DNA is TGTGCCAGCAGTGAACTCGCGGAAAAAGCTTTCTTT. Its protein reads: CASSELAEKAFF.